The source of this T cell receptor beta chain is a study of blood T cell repertoires in COVID-19. Study-level background: COVID-19 samples from acute and convalescent phases originated in the United States, Italy and Spain. PBMCs, B-cell-depleted T cells, or T cells provided the cDNA or gDNA that made up the material.

Authors' analysis steps: Amplification of reference gene primers provided the estimated nucleated cell counts. Repertoires were generated with immunoSEQ multiplex PCR, while TCRdb's copy carries only in-frame clones and drops some. Clonal size and the V and J genes are those of that table, whereas D and trimming came from the DNA. The sample consists of about 82,000 clones, just under 80% of them appearing once. The germline V gene has CDR1 SGHKS and CDR2 YYEKEE (reference sequence). The CDR3 has 15 amino acids. Unmatched junction bases numbered 2, after V lost 5 bases and J lost 0 bases. A Seattle source enrolled patients during active infection and followed them longitudinally.

The receptor was derived from a man aged 55 to 70 with COVID-19, enrolled during active disease. The sample consisted of peripheral blood. This rearrangement joins TRBV5-5 to TRBJ2-1; the match to TRBD2 covers 10 bases. The CDR3 is CASRPSGSSYNEQFF. Here the CDR3 DNA reads TGTGCCAGCAGACCTAGCGGGAGCTCCTACAATGAGCAGTTCTTC.